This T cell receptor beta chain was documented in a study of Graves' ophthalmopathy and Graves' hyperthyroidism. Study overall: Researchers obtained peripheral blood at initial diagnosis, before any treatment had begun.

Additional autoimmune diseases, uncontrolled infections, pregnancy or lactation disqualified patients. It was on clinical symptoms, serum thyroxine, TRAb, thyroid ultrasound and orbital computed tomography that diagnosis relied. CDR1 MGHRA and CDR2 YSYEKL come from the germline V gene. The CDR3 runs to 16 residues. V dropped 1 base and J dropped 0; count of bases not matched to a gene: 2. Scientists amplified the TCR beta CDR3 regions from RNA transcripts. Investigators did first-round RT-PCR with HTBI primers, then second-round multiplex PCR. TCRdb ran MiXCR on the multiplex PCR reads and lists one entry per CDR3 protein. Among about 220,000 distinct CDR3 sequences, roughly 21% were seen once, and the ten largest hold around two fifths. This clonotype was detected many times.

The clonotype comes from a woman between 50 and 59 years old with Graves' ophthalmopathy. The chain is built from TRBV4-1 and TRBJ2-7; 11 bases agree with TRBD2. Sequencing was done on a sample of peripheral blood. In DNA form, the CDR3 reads TGCGCCAGCAGCCAAGGACTAGCGGGACTCTCCTACGAGCAGTACTTC. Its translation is CASSQGLAGLSYEQYF.